The next 22 T cell receptor beta chains were all read from a single sample in a study of blood T cells in healthy people across ages. A second roughly 7 to 12 cycle PCR used barcoded and J-beta primers. MiXCR, applied by TCRdb to the 5' RACE reads, yields one record per CDR3 protein. Of some 760,000 distinct CDR3 sequences in the sample, 25% were seen once. This sample also appeared in a second study, on T cells of mothers and their children.

Material: blood. Source of these receptors: a boy younger than 18 in good health.

This clonotype occurred many times. This sequence joins TRBV4-3 and TRBJ1-4, with D uncertain. The V gene's germline CDR1 is LGHNA and CDR2 YSLEER. CDR3 length: 15 residues. Trimming stripped 0 bases from V and 9 bases from J, with 14 bases between. DNA for the CDR3: TGCGCCAGCAGCCAAGATGGGGAGAGGAGTCAAAAACTGTTTTTT. Its translation: CASSQDGERSQKLFF.

The rearrangement links TRBV20-1 to TRBJ2-1; no reliable D call. The end of the DNA is better explained by TRBJ2-5, so the J call may be wrong. The CDR3 runs 14 residues. The V gene's germline CDR1 is DFQATT and CDR2 SNEGSKA (reference sequence). CDR3 sequence reads: CSASLSGRLETQYF. CDR3 sequence (DNA): TGCAGTGCTTCATTGTCGGGCAGGTTGGAGACCCAGTACTTC.

This clonotype was observed many times. The rearrangement joins TRBV28 to TRBJ2-7; D might be TRBD2 (6 bases). This CDR3 has 10 residues. V was cut by 9 bases and J by 4 bases, with 7 bases left in between. Germline V CDR1 and CDR2: MDHEN, SYDVKM. The CDR3 region is CASGGYEQYF. In nucleotides, the CDR3 is TGTGCCAGTGGGGGGTACGAGCAGTACTTC.

Comments on this clonotype: The junction differs from germline at one of its ends, possibly a read error. The rearrangement joins TRBV6-2 or TRBV6-3 to TRBJ2-5; unclear D gene. The J call may be in error: the DNA end matches TRBJ2-7 better. CDR3 size: 14 residues. The germline CDR1 and CDR2 sequences are MNHEY and SVGEGT. The CDR3, as DNA: TGTGCCAACAGTTACATAGGCTCAACCTACGAGCAGTACTTC. Translated, it gives CANSYIGSTYEQYF.

This chain connects TRBV5-1 to TRBJ2-7; D is perhaps TRBD1 or TRBD2 (5 bases each). Germline V CDR1 and CDR2: SGHRS, YFSETQ. This CDR3 spans 11 amino acids. Trimming shortened V by 0 bases and J by 9 bases, and 7 bases separated the two germline ends. CDR3 residues: CASSLGDLQYF. In DNA form, the CDR3 reads TGCGCCAGCAGCTTGGGGGACCTGCAGTACTTC.

For this clonotype: The junction does not match germline at one end; this may be a read error. The gene calls are TRBV20-1 and TRBJ2-5; no definite D call. The CDR3 covers 10 residues. Germline V gene data show CDR1 as DFQATT and CDR2 as SNEGSKA (reference sequence). The CDR3, as DNA: TGCGGTGCCCGCAGCGAGACCCAGTACTTC. Protein: CGARSETQYF.

The chain has TRBV4-3 and TRBJ2-5; D remains ambiguous. This CDR3 comprises 15 residues. V lost 2 bases and J lost 5, with 15 bases in between. Germline values: CDR1 LGHNA, CDR2 YSLEER. CDR3 coding DNA: TGCGCCAGCAGCCAATCAGCGAAGCAGTGGGAGACCCAGTACTTC. Its protein product is CASSQSAKQWETQYF.

The chain uses TRBV20-1 and TRBJ2-1; possibly TRBD2 for D (5 bases). The CDR3 sequence is 14 residues long. Trimming shortened V by 0 bases and J by 3 bases, and 9 bases separated the two germline ends. Germline CDR1 and CDR2: DFQATT and SNEGSKA (reference sequence). The CDR3 is CSARDYGSYNEQFF. Here the CDR3 DNA reads TGCAGTGCTAGAGATTATGGGAGCTACAATGAGCAGTTCTTC.

V and J are TRBV4-3 and TRBJ2-5, with 12 bases identical to TRBD2. CDR1 is LGHNA, CDR2 YSLEER, per germline. With V trimmed by 4 bases and J by 2 bases, 5 bases remained unmatched. There are 16 residues in the CDR3. This CDR3 reads CASSRWTSGVQETQYF. The CDR3 DNA reads TGCGCCAGCAGCCGATGGACTAGCGGGGTGCAAGAGACCCAGTACTTC.

The chain joins TRBV4-3 to TRBJ2-2; possibly TRBD1 or TRBD2 for D (5 bases each). The CDR3 has 16 residues. With 3 bases removed from V and 4 bases from J, the gap between germline ends came to 15 bases. The germline gives CDR1 LGHNA, CDR2 YSLEER. CDR3 residues: CASSQRGGYGTGELFF. In DNA, the CDR3 is TGCGCCAGCAGCCAGAGGGGCGGGTACGGCACCGGGGAGCTGTTTTTT.

V is TRBV7-3 and J is TRBJ2-1; TRBD1 matches 7 bases. Germline lookup yields CDR1 SGHTA and CDR2 FQGTGA. After removal of 6 bases from V and 2 bases from J, the junction contained 4 bases not matched to a gene. The CDR3 runs 14 residues. In nucleotides, the CDR3 is TGTGCCAGCAGTCCGACAGGGACCTACAATGAGCAGTTCTTC. Encoded protein: CASSPTGTYNEQFF.

This clonotype was detected only a few times. The chain carries TRBV7-3 and TRBJ2-7; the D is unclear. Judging by the DNA end, TRBJ2-5 fits better; the J call may be wrong. The CDR3 runs to 13 residues. The germline V gene has CDR1 SGHTA and CDR2 FQGTGA. The CDR3 region has the DNA TGTGCCAGCAGCTTAACCGAAGAGACGACCCAGTACTTC. This gives the protein CASSLTEETTQYF.

This clonotype was counted only a few times. CDR3 DNA sequence: TGTGCCAGCAGCCCCCCGGGGAAAAGCAATCAGCCCCAGCATTTT. Amino acids: CASSPPGKSNQPQHF. The chain recombines TRBV7-8 with TRBJ1-5; D unclear. This CDR3 region has 15 residues. Between the trimmed V and J ends, which lost 5 bases and 1 base, there was a span of 12 bases. CDR1 SGHVS and CDR2 FQNEAQ come from the germline V gene.

As DNA, the CDR3 is TGTGCCAGCAGCAAAGTGAGGGGGGGGGCCCCGGAGACCCAGTACTTC. Protein sequence: CASSKVRGGAPETQYF. The chain links TRBV21-1 to TRBJ2-5; the table's D call TRBD1 went unverified against the DNA. TRBV21-1 is an annotated pseudogene. The CDR3 covers 16 residues.

The chain uses TRBV6-2 or TRBV6-3 and TRBJ1-2; D is perhaps TRBD1 (5 bases). From germline, CDR1 is MNHEY and CDR2 SVGEGT. CDR3 length: 14 amino acids. Trimming removed 5 bases at V and 4 bases at J, with 14 bases between. The CDR3: CASSQPGPPYGYTF. The CDR3 DNA follows: TGTGCCAGCAGTCAGCCGGGACCGCCCTATGGCTACACCTTC.

The chain employs TRBV7-2 and TRBJ1-6, with a weak D call TRBD1 (5 bases). V was trimmed by 1 base and J by 9 bases, leaving 7 bases between them. CDR3 size: 13 residues. Germline V gives CDR1 SGHTA, CDR2 FQGNSA. The CDR3 spells CASSLGGASPLHF. CDR3 bases: TGTGCCAGCAGCTTAGGAGGGGCTTCACCCCTCCACTTT.

This clonotype was counted only a few times. This chain's CDR3 is CASSRASATNEKLFF. DNA of the CDR3: TGTGCCAGCAGTCGGGCGTCCGCAACTAATGAAAAACTGTTTTTT. The V gene is TRBV28, the J gene TRBJ1-4; unclear D gene. This CDR3 is 15 amino acids long. The germline V gene encodes CDR1 MDHEN and CDR2 SYDVKM. V was shortened by 5 bases and J by 0 bases, with 10 bases between the two germline ends.

This clonotype showed up just once. The chain couples TRBV7-2 to TRBJ1-4; D possibly corresponds to TRBD1 (6 bases). V lost 4 bases, J lost 4 bases, and 13 bases lay in between. The CDR3 is made up of 15 amino acids. Germline-derived CDR1 and CDR2 are SGHTA and FQGNSA. CDR3 protein: CASSSNRVINEKLFF. Written as DNA, the CDR3 is TGTGCCAGCAGCTCAAACAGGGTTATTAATGAAAAACTGTTTTTT.

This clonotype was seen a few times. V usage is TRBV28 and J usage is TRBJ1-4; 8 bases map to TRBD1. The CDR3 sequence is 19 residues long. Losses at the gene ends were 2 bases for V and 5 bases for J; bases not matched to a gene: 16. In germline, CDR1 is MDHEN, CDR2 SYDVKM. This CDR3 is CASSLLGQGNKRPNEKLFF. As DNA, the CDR3 is TGTGCCAGCAGTTTACTCGGACAGGGAAACAAGAGGCCGAATGAAAAACTGTTTTTT.

The V and J genes are TRBV20-1 and TRBJ2-1, with 8 bases aligning to TRBD2. Trimming took 6 bases from V and 2 from J; bases not matched to a gene: 9. CDR1 DFQATT and CDR2 SNEGSKA come from the germline V gene (reference sequence). This CDR3 is 15 amino acids long. CDR3 DNA sequence: TGCAGTGCCAAAGTAGCGGGATCACCCTACAATGAGCAGTTCTTC. This codes for CSAKVAGSPYNEQFF.

This clonotype was counted between two and nine times. The J gene is TRBJ2-5, the V gene TRBV5-1; TRBD1 agrees at 7 bases. The DNA end is more similar to TRBJ2-7, so the J call may be wrong. The CDR3 has 14 amino acids. Germline V gene sequence: CDR1 SGHRS, CDR2 YFSETQ. CDR3 sequence (DNA): TGCGCCAGCAGCGACCGGGACAGACATTACGAGCAGTACTTC. Its protein is CASSDRDRHYEQYF.

The table lists this clonotype with many counts. This chain joins TRBV5-1 and TRBJ2-7; no definite D call. V was clipped by 0 bases and J by 0 bases, with 16 bases between them. CDR3 size: 17 residues. Germline values: CDR1 SGHRS, CDR2 YFSETQ. Written as DNA, the CDR3 is TGCGCCAGCAGCTTGGGAGACGGAGTTAGACTCTCCTACGAGCAGTACTTC. Protein sequence: CASSLGDGVRLSYEQYF.